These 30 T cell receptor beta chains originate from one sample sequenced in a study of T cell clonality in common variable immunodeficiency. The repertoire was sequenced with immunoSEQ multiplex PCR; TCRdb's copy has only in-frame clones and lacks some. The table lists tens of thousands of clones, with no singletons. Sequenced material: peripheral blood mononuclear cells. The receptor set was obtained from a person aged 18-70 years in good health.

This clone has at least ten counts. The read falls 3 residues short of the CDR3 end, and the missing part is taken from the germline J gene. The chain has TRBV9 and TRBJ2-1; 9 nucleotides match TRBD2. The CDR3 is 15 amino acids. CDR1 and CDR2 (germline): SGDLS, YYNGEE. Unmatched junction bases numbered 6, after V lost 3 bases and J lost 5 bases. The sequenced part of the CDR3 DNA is TGTGCCAGCAGCGGGCAAGCGGGAGGACACAATGAG. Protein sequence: CASSGQAGGHNE. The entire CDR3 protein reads CASSGQAGGHNEQFF.

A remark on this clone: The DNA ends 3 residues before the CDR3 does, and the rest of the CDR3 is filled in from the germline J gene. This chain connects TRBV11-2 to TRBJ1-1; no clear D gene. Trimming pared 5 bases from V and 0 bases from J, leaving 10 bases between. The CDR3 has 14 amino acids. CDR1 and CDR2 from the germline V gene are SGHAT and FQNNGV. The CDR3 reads CASSPNSLNTEAFF. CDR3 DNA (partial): TGTGCCAGCAGCCCGAACTCCTTGAACACTGAA.

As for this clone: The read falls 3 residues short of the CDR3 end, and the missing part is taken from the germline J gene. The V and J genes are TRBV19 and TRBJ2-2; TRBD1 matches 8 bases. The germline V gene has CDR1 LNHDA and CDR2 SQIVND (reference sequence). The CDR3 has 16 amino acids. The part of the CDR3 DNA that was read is TGTGCCAGTAGTGTCCACAGGGGGTCTGGGGCCAACGTG. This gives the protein CASSVHRGSGANV. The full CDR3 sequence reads CASSVHRGSGANVLFF.

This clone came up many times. The CDR3 loop reads CASSPTSGRGDNEQFF. CDR3 bases read: TGTGCCAGCAGCCCTACTAGCGGGAGGGGTGACAATGAG. The chain links TRBV7-3 to TRBJ2-1, with TRBD2 identical over 13 bases. Read data end 3 residues before the CDR3 end; the end is taken from the germline J gene. Germline V gene data show CDR1 as SGHTA and CDR2 as FQGTGA. The CDR3 has 16 amino acids. V was pared by 5 bases and J by 5 bases, with 6 bases of the junction left unmatched.

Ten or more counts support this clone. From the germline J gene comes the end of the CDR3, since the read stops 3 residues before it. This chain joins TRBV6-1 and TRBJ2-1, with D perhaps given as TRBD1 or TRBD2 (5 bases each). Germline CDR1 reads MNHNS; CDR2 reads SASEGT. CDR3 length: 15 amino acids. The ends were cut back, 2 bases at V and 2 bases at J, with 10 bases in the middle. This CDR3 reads CASSERGATYNEQFF. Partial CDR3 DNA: TGTGCCAGCAGTGAAAGAGGGGCGACCTACAATGAG.

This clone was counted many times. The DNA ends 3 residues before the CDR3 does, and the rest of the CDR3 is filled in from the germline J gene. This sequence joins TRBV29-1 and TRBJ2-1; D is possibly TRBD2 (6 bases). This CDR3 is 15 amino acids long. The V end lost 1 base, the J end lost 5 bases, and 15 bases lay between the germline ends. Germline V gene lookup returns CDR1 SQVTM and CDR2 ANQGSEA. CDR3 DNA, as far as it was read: TGCAGCGTTGAAGCCCCGGGGGAATCCCACAATGAG. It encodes CSVEAPGESHNE. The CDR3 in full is CSVEAPGESHNEQFF.

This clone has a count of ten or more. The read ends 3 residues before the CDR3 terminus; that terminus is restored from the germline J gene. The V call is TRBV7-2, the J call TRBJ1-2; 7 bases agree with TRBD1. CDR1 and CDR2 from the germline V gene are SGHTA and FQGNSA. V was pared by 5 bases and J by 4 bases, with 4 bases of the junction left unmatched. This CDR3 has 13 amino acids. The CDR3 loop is CASSPGTVYGYTF. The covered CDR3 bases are TGTGCCAGCAGCCCCGGGACAGTCTATGGC.

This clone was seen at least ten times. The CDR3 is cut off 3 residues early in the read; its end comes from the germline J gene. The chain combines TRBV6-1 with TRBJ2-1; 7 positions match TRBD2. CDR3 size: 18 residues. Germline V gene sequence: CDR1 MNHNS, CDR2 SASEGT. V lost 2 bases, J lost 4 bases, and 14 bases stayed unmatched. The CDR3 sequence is CASSELSAGARTYNEQFF. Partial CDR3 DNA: TGTGCCAGCAGTGAATTATCTGCGGGAGCCCGGACGTACAATGAG.

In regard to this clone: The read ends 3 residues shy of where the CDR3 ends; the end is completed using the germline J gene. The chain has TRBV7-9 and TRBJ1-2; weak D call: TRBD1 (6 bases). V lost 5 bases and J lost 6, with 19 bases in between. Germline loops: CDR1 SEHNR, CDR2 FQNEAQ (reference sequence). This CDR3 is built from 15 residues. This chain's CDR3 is CASSPAAGQLDGYTF. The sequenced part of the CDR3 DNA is TGTGCCAGCAGCCCAGCTGCCGGACAGTTGGATGGC.

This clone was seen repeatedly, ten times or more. The DNA read from the CDR3 is TGTGCCAGTAGTATCGTGGATACG. Encoded protein: CASSIVDT. The whole CDR3 sequence is CASSIVDTQYF. The V gene is TRBV19, the J gene TRBJ2-3, with D unclear. Read coverage stops 3 residues before the CDR3 terminus; the germline J gene supplies the remainder. V lost 3 bases to trimming and J lost 6 bases, with 4 bases between them. This CDR3 comprises 11 residues. Germline V gene data show CDR1 as LNHDA and CDR2 as SQIVND (reference sequence).

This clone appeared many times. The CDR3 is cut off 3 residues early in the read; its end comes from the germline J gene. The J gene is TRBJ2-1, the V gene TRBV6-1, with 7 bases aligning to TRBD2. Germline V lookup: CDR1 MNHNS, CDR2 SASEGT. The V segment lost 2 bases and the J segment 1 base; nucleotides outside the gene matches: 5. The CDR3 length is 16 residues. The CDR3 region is CASSEWGGGSYNEQFF. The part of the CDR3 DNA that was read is TGTGCCAGCAGTGAATGGGGGGGAGGGTCCTACAATGAG.

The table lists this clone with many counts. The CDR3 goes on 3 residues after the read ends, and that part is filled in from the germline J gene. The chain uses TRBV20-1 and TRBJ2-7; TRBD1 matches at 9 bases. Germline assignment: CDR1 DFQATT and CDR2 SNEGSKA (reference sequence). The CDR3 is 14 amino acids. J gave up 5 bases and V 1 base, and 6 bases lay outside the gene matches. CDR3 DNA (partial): TGCAGTGCTAGAGGGGGAGGGACAGGGAACGAG. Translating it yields CSARGGGTGNE. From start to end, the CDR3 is CSARGGGTGNEQYF.

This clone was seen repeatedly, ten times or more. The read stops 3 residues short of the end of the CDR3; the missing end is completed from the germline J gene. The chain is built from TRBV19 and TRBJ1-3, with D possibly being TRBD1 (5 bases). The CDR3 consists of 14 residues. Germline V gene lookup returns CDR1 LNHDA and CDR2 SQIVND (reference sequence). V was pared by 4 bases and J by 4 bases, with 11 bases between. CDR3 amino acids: CASSTDHRGNTIYF. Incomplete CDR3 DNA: TGTGCCAGTAGTACCGACCACAGGGGAAACACC.

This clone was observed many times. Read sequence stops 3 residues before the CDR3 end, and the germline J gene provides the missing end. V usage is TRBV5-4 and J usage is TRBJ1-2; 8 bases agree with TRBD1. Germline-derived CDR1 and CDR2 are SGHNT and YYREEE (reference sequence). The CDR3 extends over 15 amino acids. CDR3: CASSLQGAKADGYTF. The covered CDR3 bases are TGTGCCAGCAGCTTGCAGGGGGCGAAGGCGGACGGC.

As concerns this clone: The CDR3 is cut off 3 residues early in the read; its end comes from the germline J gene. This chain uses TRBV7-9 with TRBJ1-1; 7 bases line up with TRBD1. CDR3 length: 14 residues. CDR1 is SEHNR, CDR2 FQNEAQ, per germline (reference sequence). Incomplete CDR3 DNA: TGTGCCAGCGGCTCCTCATACAGGGGCGAGGAA. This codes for CASGSSYRGEE. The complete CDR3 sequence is CASGSSYRGEEAFF.

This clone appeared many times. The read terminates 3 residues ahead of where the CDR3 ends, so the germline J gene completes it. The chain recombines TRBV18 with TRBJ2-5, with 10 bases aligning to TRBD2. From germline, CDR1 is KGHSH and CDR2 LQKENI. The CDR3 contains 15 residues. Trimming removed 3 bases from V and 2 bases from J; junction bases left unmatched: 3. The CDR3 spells CASSPASGRQETQYF. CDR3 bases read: TGTGCCAGCTCACCCGCTAGCGGGAGACAAGAGACC.

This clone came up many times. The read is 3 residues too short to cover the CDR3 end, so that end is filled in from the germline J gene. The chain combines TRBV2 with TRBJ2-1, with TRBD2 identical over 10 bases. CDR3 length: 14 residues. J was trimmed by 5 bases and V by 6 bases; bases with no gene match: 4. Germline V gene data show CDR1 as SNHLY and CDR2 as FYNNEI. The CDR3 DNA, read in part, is TGTGCCAGCAGGGGCGGACTAGCGGACAATGAG. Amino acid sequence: CASRGGLADNE. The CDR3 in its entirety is CASRGGLADNEQFF.

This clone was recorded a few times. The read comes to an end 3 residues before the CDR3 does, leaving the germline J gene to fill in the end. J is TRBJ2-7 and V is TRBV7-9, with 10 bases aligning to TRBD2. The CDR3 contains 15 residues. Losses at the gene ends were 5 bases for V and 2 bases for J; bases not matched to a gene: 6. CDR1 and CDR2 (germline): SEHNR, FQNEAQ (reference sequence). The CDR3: CASSGGTSDTYEQYF. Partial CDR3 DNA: TGTGCCAGCAGCGGAGGGACTAGCGACACCTACGAG.

The CDR3 spells CASSQEMTAGEQYF. Partial CDR3 DNA: TGTGCCAGCAGCCAAGAGATGACAGCCGGCGAG. The rearrangement uses TRBV14 and TRBJ2-7, with a tentative D call TRBD1 (5 bases). The sequenced fragment ends 3 residues before the CDR3 boundary, so the rest is inferred from the germline J gene. From germline, CDR1 is SGHDN and CDR2 FVKESK. The CDR3 contains 14 residues. The ends were cut back, 0 bases at V and 6 bases at J, with 12 bases in the middle. The complete variable domain, with remaining parts taken from reference TRBV14 and TRBJ2-7, reads EAGVTQFPSHSVIEKGQTVTLRCDPISGHDNLYWYRRVMGKEIKFLLHFVKESKQDESGMPNNRFLAERTGGTYSTLKVQPAELEDSGVYFCASSQEMTAGEQYFGPGTRLTVT.

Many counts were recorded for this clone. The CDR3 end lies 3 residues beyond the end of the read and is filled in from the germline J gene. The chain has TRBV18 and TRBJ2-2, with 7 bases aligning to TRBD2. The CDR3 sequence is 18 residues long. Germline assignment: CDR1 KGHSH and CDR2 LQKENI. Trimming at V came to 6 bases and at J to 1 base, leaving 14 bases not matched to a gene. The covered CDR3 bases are TGTGCCAGCTCGCCTAACGCCGCAGGACTAGGGAACACCGGGGAG. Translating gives CASSPNAAGLGNTGE. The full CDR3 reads CASSPNAAGLGNTGELFF.

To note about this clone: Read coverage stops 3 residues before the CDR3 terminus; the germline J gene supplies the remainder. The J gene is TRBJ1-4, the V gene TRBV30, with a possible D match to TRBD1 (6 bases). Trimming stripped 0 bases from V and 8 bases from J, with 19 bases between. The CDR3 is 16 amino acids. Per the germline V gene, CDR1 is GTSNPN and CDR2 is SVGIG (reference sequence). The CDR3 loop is CAWSVRRGGVTEKLFF. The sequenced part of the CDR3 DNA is TGTGCCTGGAGTGTAAGAAGGGGGGGAGTAACCGAAAAA.

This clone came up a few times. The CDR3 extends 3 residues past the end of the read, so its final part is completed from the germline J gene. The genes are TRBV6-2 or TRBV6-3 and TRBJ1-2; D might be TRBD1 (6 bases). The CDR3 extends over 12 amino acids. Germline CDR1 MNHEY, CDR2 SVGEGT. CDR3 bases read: TGTGCCAGCAGTTTGGGGGCGCGCGAC. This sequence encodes CASSLGARD. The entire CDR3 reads CASSLGARDYTF.

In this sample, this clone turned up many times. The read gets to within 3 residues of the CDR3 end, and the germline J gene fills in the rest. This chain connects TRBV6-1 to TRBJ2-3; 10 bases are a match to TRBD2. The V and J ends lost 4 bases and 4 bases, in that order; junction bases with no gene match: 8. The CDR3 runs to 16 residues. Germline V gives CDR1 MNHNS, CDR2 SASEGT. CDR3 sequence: CASSGILAGVADTQYF. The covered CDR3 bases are TGTGCCAGCAGTGGAATCCTAGCGGGAGTTGCAGATACG.

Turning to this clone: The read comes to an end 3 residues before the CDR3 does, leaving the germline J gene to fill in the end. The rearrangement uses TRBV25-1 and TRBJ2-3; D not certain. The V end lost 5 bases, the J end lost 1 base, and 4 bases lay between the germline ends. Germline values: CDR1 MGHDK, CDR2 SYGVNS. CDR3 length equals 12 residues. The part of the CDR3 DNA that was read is TGTGCCAGCAGTCCTGGCACAGATACG. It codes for CASSPGTDT. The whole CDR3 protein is CASSPGTDTQYF.

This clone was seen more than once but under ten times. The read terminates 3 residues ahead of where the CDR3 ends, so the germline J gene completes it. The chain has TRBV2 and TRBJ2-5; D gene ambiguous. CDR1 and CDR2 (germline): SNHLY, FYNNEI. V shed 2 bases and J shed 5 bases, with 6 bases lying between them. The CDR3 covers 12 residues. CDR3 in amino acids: CASSERWETQYF. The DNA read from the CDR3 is TGTGCCAGCAGTGAAAGGTGGGAGACC.

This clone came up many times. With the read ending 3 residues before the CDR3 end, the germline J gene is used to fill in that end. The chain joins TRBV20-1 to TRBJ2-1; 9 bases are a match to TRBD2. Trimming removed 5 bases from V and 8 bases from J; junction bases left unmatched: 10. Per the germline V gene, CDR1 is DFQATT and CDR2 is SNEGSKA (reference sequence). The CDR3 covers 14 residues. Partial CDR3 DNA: TGCAGTGCTGGGACTAGCCGCGCTTTCGATGAG. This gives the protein CSAGTSRAFDE. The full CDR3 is CSAGTSRAFDEQFF.

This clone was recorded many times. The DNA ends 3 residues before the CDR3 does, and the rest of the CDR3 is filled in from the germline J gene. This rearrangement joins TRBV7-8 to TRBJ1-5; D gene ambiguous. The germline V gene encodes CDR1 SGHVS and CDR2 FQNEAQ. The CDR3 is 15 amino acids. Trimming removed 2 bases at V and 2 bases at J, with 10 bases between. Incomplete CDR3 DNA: TGTGCCAGCAGCTTAAGCGGGGTCGGCAATCAGCCC. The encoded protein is CASSLSGVGNQP. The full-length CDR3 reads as CASSLSGVGNQPQHF.

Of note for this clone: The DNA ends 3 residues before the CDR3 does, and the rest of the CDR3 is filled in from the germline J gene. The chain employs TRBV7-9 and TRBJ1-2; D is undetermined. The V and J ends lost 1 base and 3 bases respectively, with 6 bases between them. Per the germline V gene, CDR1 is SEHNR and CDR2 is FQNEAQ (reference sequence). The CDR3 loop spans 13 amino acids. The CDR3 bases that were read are TGTGCCAGCAGCTTAGATAGATACTATGGC. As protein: CASSLDRYYG. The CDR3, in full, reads CASSLDRYYGYTF.

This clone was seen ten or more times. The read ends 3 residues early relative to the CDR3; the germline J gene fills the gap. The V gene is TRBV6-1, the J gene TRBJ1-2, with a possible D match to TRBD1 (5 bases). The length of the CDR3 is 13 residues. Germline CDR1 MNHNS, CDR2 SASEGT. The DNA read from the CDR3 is TGTGCCAGCAGTGAAGCCGGACACGGGGGC. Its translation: CASSEAGHGG. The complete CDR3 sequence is CASSEAGHGGYTF.

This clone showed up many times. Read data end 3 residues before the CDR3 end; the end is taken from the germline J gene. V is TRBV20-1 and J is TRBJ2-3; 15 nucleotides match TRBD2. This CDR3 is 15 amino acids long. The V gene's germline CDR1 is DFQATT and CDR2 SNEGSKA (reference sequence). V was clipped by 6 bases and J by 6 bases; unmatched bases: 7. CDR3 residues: CSASGTSGGRDTQYF. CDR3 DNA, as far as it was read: TGCAGTGCCTCCGGGACTAGCGGGGGGAGGGATACG.